The TCR beta chain under discussion was sequenced for a study of cytomegalovirus exposure and HLA in healthy donors. Study outcomes and limitations: Altogether, some 160 TCR beta chains were recorded as cytomegalovirus-associated. V- and J-gene trimming in TCR beta was tied to a missense DCLRE1C variant by an analysis performed later. According to a later analysis, donors in an Asian-associated ancestry cluster reportedly had fewer N-insertions than the approximately 670-donor mean.

Note on this clone: Its matching antigen is unknown.

PCR involved 60 Vbeta and 13 Jbeta primers. The table came from immunoSEQ multiplex PCR; TCRdb's copy has only in-frame clones and leaves some out. The table includes some 70,000 clones, about 73% detected once. Material for sequencing was PBMCs. This clonotype originated in a woman aged 25 to 39 in good health and CMV-seronegative.

CDR3 protein: CASSISGKAGANVLTF. Written as DNA, the CDR3 is TGTGCCAGTAGTATTTCGGGGAAAGCTGGGGCCAACGTCCTGACTTTC. The chain has TRBV19 and TRBJ2-6; D perhaps matches TRBD2 (5 bases). The CDR3 is 16 residues long. V shed 3 bases and J shed 2 bases, with 11 bases lying between them. Germline V gene sequence: CDR1 LNHDA, CDR2 SQIVND (reference sequence).